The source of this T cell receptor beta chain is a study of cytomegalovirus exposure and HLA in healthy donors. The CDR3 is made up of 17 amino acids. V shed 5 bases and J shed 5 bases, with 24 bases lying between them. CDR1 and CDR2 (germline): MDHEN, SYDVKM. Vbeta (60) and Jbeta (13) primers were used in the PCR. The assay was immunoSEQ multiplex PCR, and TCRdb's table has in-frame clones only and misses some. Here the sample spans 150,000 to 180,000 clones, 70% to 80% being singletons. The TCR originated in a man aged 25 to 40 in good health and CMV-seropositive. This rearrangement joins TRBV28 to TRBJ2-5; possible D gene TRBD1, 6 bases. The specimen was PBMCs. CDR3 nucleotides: TGTGCCAGCAGTCCCACCCCCCGGACAGCAGATTGGGAGACCCAGTACTTC. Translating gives CASSPTPRTADWETQYF.